This T cell receptor beta chain emerged from a study of response to subunit inactivated influenza vaccine. TCRdb reprocessed the RT-PCR reads via MiXCR and lists one record per CDR3 protein. The sample holds about 540,000 distinct CDR3 sequences, less than 25% seen once. The CDR3 covers 15 residues. V shed 6 bases, J shed 2 bases, and the junction held 7 bases outside the gene matches. This clonotype was recorded many times. These records were also assigned to another study, of T cells expressing NK-cell markers. That work contributes: UMIs accompanied the 5'RACE template switching by which TCR beta cDNA was made. Most of the eight sequenced donors tested HCMV-seropositive; one tested seronegative. Leadership of the CD3+CD56-NKG2C+ fraction also belonged to these clonotypes in several donors.

The origin of this receptor is a man over 45 who received an inactivated influenza vaccine. The chain uses TRBV12-3 or TRBV12-4 and TRBJ2-7, with TRBD1 identical over 10 bases. The input for sequencing was CD4+ T cells sorted from PBMCs, taken about 13 days after vaccination. The CDR3 DNA is TGTGCCAGCAGGAGGGGGGACAGGGGTACCTACGAGCAGTACTTC. This sequence encodes CASRRGDRGTYEQYF.